This TCR beta chain was recovered during a study of human T cells and chemical hapten exposure. Study background: TCR yields per sample varied mostly from small pooled library volume differences.

Original processing methods: Sampled TCR counts reached a median of roughly 100,000 per sample, with values ranging from roughly 23,224 to 700,000. One entry per CDR3 protein, called by TCRdb with MiXCR from the 5' RACE reads. The V and J calls and clone size come from TCRdb's table, not from the authors' own analysis. Found here are over 70,000 distinct CDR3 sequences, about a sixth of them singletons; the top ten hold nearly 7%. Unfractionated whole blood yielded the extracted total RNA. Study-wide results and limits: The number of TCRs over 1 in 1000 frequency stayed unchanged after DPC.

Remarks on this clonotype: Its antigen is unidentified.

The clonotype comes from a female donor in good health.

The CDR3 protein is CASTDGTGPTGELFF. The CDR3 DNA is TGTGCCAGCACTGACGGGACAGGACCCACCGGGGAGCTGTTTTTT. The chain is built from TRBV2 and TRBJ2-2, with 8 bases that match TRBD1. CDR1 is SNHLY and CDR2 is FYNNEI in the germline V gene. The length of the CDR3 is 15 residues. V lost 7 bases to trimming and J lost 4 bases; unmatched junction nucleotides: 8.